Below are 20 T cell receptor beta chains sequenced from a single sample in a study of neoadjuvant anti-PD-1 for oral cavity cancer. Sequenced by immunoSEQ multiplex PCR; TCRdb stores in-frame clones only, minus some. The sample lists about 12,000 clones, 70% to 75% seen once, with roughly 2.7% in the top ten. As to time point: after neoadjuvant nivolumab, at surgical resection. The source material was PBMCs, sampled after nivolumab (anti-PD-1) treatment. The source of these receptors is a person aged 40 to 85 with oral cavity squamous cell carcinoma.

This sequence joins TRBV27 and TRBJ2-2, with 8 bases matching TRBD2. The V and J ends lost 1 base and 8 bases, in that order; junction bases with no gene match: 18. CDR3 size: 19 residues. The germline V gene encodes CDR1 MNHEY and CDR2 SMNVEV (reference sequence). For the CDR3, the DNA is TGTGCCAGCAGTTTATATAGGGTTCAGCGGGAGAAGCGAGGTGGGGAGCTGTTTTTT. As protein: CASSLYRVQREKRGGELFF.

The chain couples TRBV5-1 to TRBJ2-1, with 14 bases fitting TRBD2. The CDR3 is made up of 16 amino acids. The J segment lost 4 bases and the V segment lost 3 bases, leaving 3 bases of the junction unmatched. Per the germline V gene, CDR1 is SGHRS and CDR2 is YFSETQ. The CDR3 sequence: CASSSGLAGGYNEQFF. DNA for the CDR3: TGCGCCAGCAGCTCAGGACTAGCGGGGGGTTACAATGAGCAGTTCTTC.

The chain employs TRBV11-2 and TRBJ2-7; 8 nucleotides line up with TRBD2. The trim removed 6 bases at V and 0 bases at J, leaving 7 bases unmatched. Germline loops: CDR1 SGHAT, CDR2 FQNNGV. This CDR3 spans 15 amino acids. The CDR3 DNA reads as TGTGCCAGCAGTCAAATAGCGGGGAGCTCCTACGAGCAGTACTTC. Amino acid sequence: CASSQIAGSSYEQYF.

This rearrangement joins TRBV4-2 to TRBJ2-2; 9 nucleotides line up with TRBD1. The CDR3 totals 16 residues. Germline V gene sequence: CDR1 LGHNA, CDR2 YNFKEQ. Trimming took 4 bases from V and 6 from J; bases not matched to a gene: 9. The chain's CDR3 is CASSPTPGQGPGELFF. The CDR3 nucleotides read TGTGCCAGCAGCCCCACACCGGGACAGGGACCCGGGGAGCTGTTTTTT.

This clone came up a few times. The chain recombines TRBV11-2 with TRBJ1-2, with D perhaps TRBD1 (6 bases). V lost 4 bases and J lost 3, with 15 bases in between. Germline lookup yields CDR1 SGHAT and CDR2 FQNNGV. The length of the CDR3 is 15 residues. The CDR3 region has the DNA TGTGCCAGCAGCTCGATCAGGGGAGAGGACTATGGCTACACCTTC. This sequence encodes CASSSIRGEDYGYTF.

The chain joins TRBV10-1 to TRBJ2-3; the match to TRBD2 covers 7 bases. V shed 0 bases, J shed 4 bases, and the junction held 10 bases outside the gene matches. Germline loops: CDR1 WNHNN, CDR2 SYGVQD (reference sequence). This CDR3 comprises 17 residues. CDR3 nucleotide sequence: TGCGCCAGCAGTGAGTCGACTCTGCGGGGAGGGGCAGATACGCAGTATTTT. Protein product: CASSESTLRGGADTQYF.

This chain connects TRBV20-1 to TRBJ1-2, with no clear D. CDR1 DFQATT and CDR2 SNEGSKA come from the germline V gene (reference sequence). The CDR3 runs to 11 residues. Trimming removed 4 bases at V and 4 bases at J, with 7 bases between. CDR3 sequence reads: CSANDSYGYTF. CDR3 nucleotides: TGCAGTGCTAATGACTCCTATGGCTACACCTTC.

This chain uses TRBV27 with TRBJ1-2; TRBD1 matches 9 bases. Unmatched junction bases numbered 7, after V lost 10 bases and J lost 7 bases. The CDR3 has 12 amino acids. Germline V gene data show CDR1 as MNHEY and CDR2 as SMNVEV (reference sequence). CDR3 sequence reads: CATSRDRVGYTF. DNA for the CDR3: TGTGCCACCTCCCGGGACAGGGTTGGCTACACCTTC.

The chain joins TRBV5-4 to TRBJ2-5; D ambiguous. The V gene's germline CDR1 is SGHNT and CDR2 YYREEE (reference sequence). V lost 4 bases, J lost 4 bases, and 17 bases lay in between. This CDR3 has 15 amino acids. The CDR3 sequence is CASSVASLGGETQYF. CDR3 DNA: TGTGCCAGCAGCGTGGCCTCATTAGGTGGAGAGACCCAGTACTTC.

This clone has a handful of counts. CDR3 nucleotides: TGTGCCAGCAGCCTAGATTCGCCTGAAGCTTTCTTT. Translated: CASSLDSPEAFF. The chain links TRBV7-9 to TRBJ1-1, with D unresolved. CDR1 is SEHNR and CDR2 is FQNEAQ in the germline V gene (reference sequence). V was shortened by 5 bases and J by 6 bases, with 10 bases between the two germline ends. The CDR3 sequence is 12 residues long. The whole variable domain, filled in from reference TRBV7-9 and TRBJ1-1, reads DTGVSQNPRHKITKRGQNVTFRCDPISEHNRLYWYRQTLGQGPEFLTYFQNEAQLEKSRLLSDRFSAERPKGSFSTLEIQRTEQGDSAMYLCASSLDSPEAFFGQGTRLTVV.

The J gene is TRBJ1-6, the V gene TRBV30; weak D call: TRBD1 (6 bases). This CDR3 contains 13 residues. In germline, CDR1 is GTSNPN, CDR2 SVGIG (reference sequence). V lost 2 bases and J lost 9, with 11 bases in between. The CDR3 sequence is CAWSPGVSSPLHF. In DNA form, the CDR3 reads TGTGCCTGGAGTCCAGGGGTTAGTTCACCCCTCCACTTT.

The chain is built from TRBV2 and TRBJ2-1; 7 bases align to TRBD2. The V gene's germline CDR1 is SNHLY and CDR2 FYNNEI. V lost 6 bases, J lost 6 bases, and 11 bases stayed unmatched. CDR3 size: 15 residues. In DNA form, the CDR3 reads TGTGCCAGCAGCCAAGCGTGGGTAGCGGGCAATGAGCAGTTCTTC. Amino acid sequence: CASSQAWVAGNEQFF.

V usage is TRBV6-1 and J usage is TRBJ1-5; possibly TRBD1 for D (6 bases). Trimming removed 3 bases from V and 8 bases from J, with 14 bases in between. This CDR3 is built from 14 residues. CDR1 MNHNS and CDR2 SASEGT come from the germline V gene. CDR3 residues: CASSDPGVLEPQHF. CDR3 in DNA: TGTGCCAGCAGTGACCCAGGGGTATTAGAGCCCCAGCATTTT.

The V and J genes are TRBV7-8 and TRBJ2-1; tentative D call: TRBD2 (5 bases). Germline lookup yields CDR1 SGHVS and CDR2 FQNEAQ. This CDR3 is built from 19 residues. The V gene lost 2 bases and the J gene lost 0 bases, with 20 bases spanning the gap. The CDR3 coding sequence is TGTGCCAGCAGCTTACGTCGGGCAGCGGCAACAAGCTCCTACAATGAGCAGTTCTTC. This encodes CASSLRRAAATSSYNEQFF.

The chain couples TRBV5-1 to TRBJ2-3, with 7 bases identical to TRBD2. Trimming at V came to 0 bases and at J to 0 bases, leaving 4 bases not matched to a gene. The CDR3 spans 16 residues. The germline gives CDR1 SGHRS, CDR2 YFSETQ. The CDR3 nucleotides are TGCGCCAGCAGCTTGGAACCTAGCGGAAGCACAGATACGCAGTATTTT. Protein: CASSLEPSGSTDTQYF.

The V gene is TRBV7-9, the J gene TRBJ2-7, with D possibly being TRBD2 (5 bases). The CDR3 loop spans 13 amino acids. V was shortened by 4 bases and J by 4 bases, with 11 bases between the two germline ends. The germline V gene encodes CDR1 SEHNR and CDR2 FQNEAQ (reference sequence). In nucleotides, the CDR3 is TGTGCCAGCAGCTCACCGGGAAGGTACGAGCAGTACTTC. Translating gives CASSSPGRYEQYF.

This rearrangement joins TRBV6-1 to TRBJ1-4; D unresolved. Germline V gene sequence: CDR1 MNHNS, CDR2 SASEGT. Trimming shortened V by 10 bases and J by 7 bases, and 13 bases separated the two germline ends. The CDR3 is made up of 12 amino acids. The DNA for the CDR3 is TGTGCCAACGCGGACGAGGCTGAAAAACTGTTTTTT. Translated, it gives CANADEAEKLFF.

This rearrangement joins TRBV21-1 to TRBJ1-1. TRBV21-1 is flagged as a pseudogene. This CDR3 spans 15 amino acids. CDR3 sequence reads: CASSIAGLGDTEAFF. DNA of the CDR3: TGTGCCAGCAGCATCGCGGGACTGGGGGACACTGAAGCTTTCTTT.

This clone was counted a few times. The rearrangement uses TRBV5-4 and TRBJ1-6; D ambiguous. Germline assignment: CDR1 SGHNT and CDR2 YYREEE (reference sequence). The length of the CDR3 is 12 residues. Trimming took 0 bases from V and 10 from J, leaving 5 bases between them. The CDR3 protein is CASSLVSSPLHF. The CDR3 coding sequence is TGTGCCAGCAGCTTGGTCTCCTCACCCCTCCACTTT.

This clone has a single count. The J gene is TRBJ2-7, the V gene TRBV10-1; 7 bases line up with TRBD2. V was clipped by 2 bases and J by 6 bases; unmatched bases: 10. CDR1 and CDR2 from the germline V gene are WNHNN and SYGVQD (reference sequence). The CDR3 has 15 residues. In nucleotides, the CDR3 is TGCGCCAGCAGTGAGAAGGTCTCGGGACTACGCGAGCAGTACTTC. It encodes CASSEKVSGLREQYF.